This passage covers 26 T cell receptor beta chains from one sample sequenced in a study of blood T cell repertoires in COVID-19. The method was immunoSEQ multiplex PCR; TCRdb's version includes in-frame clones alone and lacks a portion of them. Of about 210,000 clones in the sample, about 89% were seen once. The sequencing sample was made of peripheral blood. Receptor source: a middle-aged woman with acute or convalescent COVID-19.

The chain combines TRBV5-1 with TRBJ2-1, with TRBD2 identical over 7 bases. Germline V CDR1 and CDR2: SGHRS, YFSETQ. CDR3 length: 16 residues. The junction had 3 bases not matched to a gene; V was cut back by 0 bases and J by 0 bases. As DNA, the CDR3 is TGCGCCAGCAGCTTGGGGGCGGGGGTCTCCTACAATGAGCAGTTCTTC. Translation: CASSLGAGVSYNEQFF.

The chain uses TRBV19 and TRBJ1-2; 7 bases fit TRBD1. V shed 8 bases, J shed 0 bases, and the junction held 9 bases outside the gene matches. This CDR3 has 15 residues. The germline CDR1 and CDR2 sequences are LNHDA and SQIVND (reference sequence). DNA of the CDR3: TGTGCCAGTGCGGCCTTTGGGACAGCTAACTATGGCTACACCTTC. It codes for CASAAFGTANYGYTF. Full variable domain (rest looked up from reference TRBV19 and TRBJ1-2): DGGITQSPKYLFRKEGQNVTLSCEQNLNHDAMYWYRQDPGQGLRLIYYSQIVNDFQKGDIAEGYSVSREKKESFPLTVTSAQKNPTAFYLCASAAFGTANYGYTFGSGTRLTVV.

V usage is TRBV23-1 and J usage is TRBJ1-3, with 9 bases that match TRBD1. TRBV23-1 is annotated as an ORF whose role is uncertain. V was pared by 6 bases and J by 1 base, with 13 bases of the junction left unmatched. This CDR3 contains 18 residues. CDR3 amino acids: CASSPCPGQGASGNTIYF. CDR3 coding DNA: TGCGCCAGCAGCCCGTGCCCGGGACAGGGAGCTTCTGGAAACACCATATATTTT.

The J gene is TRBJ1-5, the V gene TRBV19; 8 bases map to TRBD1. The CDR3 runs 14 residues. Looked up from germline, CDR1 is LNHDA and CDR2 is SQIVND (reference sequence). V was pared by 4 bases and J by 5 bases, with 4 bases of the junction left unmatched. The CDR3 is CASSTTGGDQPQHF. The CDR3 DNA follows: TGTGCCAGTAGTACAACAGGGGGGGATCAGCCCCAGCATTTT.

Only one count was recorded for this clone. The V and J genes are TRBV5-1 and TRBJ2-5, with D possibly TRBD1 on 5 matching bases. CDR1 is SGHRS and CDR2 is YFSETQ in the germline V gene. Trimming removed 0 bases at V and 5 bases at J, with 11 bases between. The CDR3 loop spans 14 amino acids. The CDR3 DNA follows: TGCGCCAGCAGCTTGGGAAGGGGCGCGGAGACCCAGTACTTC. It is translated as CASSLGRGAETQYF.

The CDR3 sequence: CASSSPGPGQGYNSPLHF. CDR3 sequence (DNA): TGTGCCAGCAGCTCACCCGGCCCGGGCCAGGGCTATAATTCACCCCTCCACTTT. V usage is TRBV7-8 and J usage is TRBJ1-6; D possibly corresponds to TRBD1 (5 bases). V was clipped by 4 bases and J by 3 bases, with 19 bases between them. CDR1 and CDR2 from the germline V gene are SGHVS and FQNEAQ. This CDR3 has 18 residues.

This clone was detected only once. The V gene is TRBV9, the J gene TRBJ1-1, with 7 nucleotides matching TRBD1. Per the germline V gene, CDR1 is SGDLS and CDR2 is YYNGEE. The CDR3 consists of 15 residues. V dropped 3 bases and J dropped 5; count of bases not matched to a gene: 10. CDR3 amino acids: CASSAGTGEVTEAFF. CDR3 in DNA: TGTGCCAGCAGCGCCGGTACAGGGGAGGTAACTGAAGCTTTCTTT.

With regard to this clone: Mismatch with germline at one junction end may stem from a read error. The chain recombines TRBV18 with TRBJ2-1; 13 bases map to TRBD2. This CDR3 region has 18 residues. Germline V gives CDR1 KGHSH, CDR2 LQKENI. The CDR3: CASSAPPLTSGGAGEQFF. The CDR3 bases are TGTGCCAGCTCAGCACCCCCACTAACTAGCGGGGGGGCCGGTGAGCAGTTCTTC.

The genes are TRBV5-4 and TRBJ1-1; D is ambiguous. The CDR3 loop spans 12 amino acids. Germline V lookup: CDR1 SGHNT, CDR2 YYREEE (reference sequence). The V end was cut by 4 bases, the J end by 1 base, with 5 bases between. The CDR3 protein is CASSPQNTEAFF. The DNA for the CDR3 is TGTGCCAGCAGCCCCCAGAACACTGAAGCTTTCTTT.

The chain uses TRBV25-1 and TRBJ2-5; D is ambiguous. Trimming left V 1 base short and J 7 bases short, with 13 bases between. Germline V CDR1 and CDR2: MGHDK, SYGVNS. The CDR3 extends over 14 amino acids. The CDR3 reads CASSESIGLGTQYF. The CDR3 DNA reads TGTGCCAGCAGTGAATCTATTGGCCTAGGGACCCAGTACTTC.

The chain uses TRBV19 and TRBJ2-2; weak D call: TRBD1 (6 bases). CDR1 is LNHDA and CDR2 is SQIVND in the germline V gene (reference sequence). Trimming left V 2 bases short and J 2 bases short, with 18 bases between. This CDR3 is 18 amino acids long. The DNA for the CDR3 is TGTGCCAGTAGTATACCCCGCGGGCAGGGGATAAACACCGGGGAGCTGTTTTTT. Translation gives CASSIPRGQGINTGELFF.

The chain joins TRBV30 to TRBJ1-6; no clear D gene. This CDR3 comprises 13 residues. Trimming removed 0 bases from V and 5 bases from J, with 5 bases in between. CDR1 and CDR2 (germline): GTSNPN, SVGIG (reference sequence). The CDR3 coding sequence is TGTGCCTGGAGTGTCTCGGATAATTCACCCCTCCACTTT. This codes for CAWSVSDNSPLHF.

CDR3: CATSDLVRQESEAFF. As DNA, the CDR3 is TGTGCCACCAGTGATTTGGTCCGACAGGAATCTGAAGCTTTCTTT. J is TRBJ1-1 and V is TRBV24-1; tentatively, D is TRBD1 (6 bases). Trimming removed 0 bases at V and 6 bases at J, with 13 bases between. The CDR3 is 15 residues long. Germline CDR1 KGHDR, CDR2 SFDVKD.

In DNA form, the CDR3 reads TGTGCCAGCAGCCAAAGGGACAGGGGATACACTGAAGCTTTCTTT. Translating it yields CASSQRDRGYTEAFF. The rearrangement links TRBV3-1 (or the pseudogene TRBV3-2) to TRBJ1-1; 10 bases agree with TRBD1. Germline lookup yields CDR1 LGHDT and CDR2 YNNKEL (reference sequence). V trimming: 2 bases; J trimming: 3 bases; junction bases outside the gene matches: 3. The CDR3 has 15 residues.

The chain has TRBV10-3 and TRBJ1-6; D gene uncertain. V was shortened by 10 bases and J by 8 bases, with 18 bases between the two germline ends. CDR3 length equals 14 residues. Germline assignment: CDR1 ENHRY and CDR2 SYGVKD. The CDR3 bases are TGTGCCACCACCTTCGGGAGCAGCGATTCACCCCTCCACTTT. It specifies CATTFGSSDSPLHF.

The rearrangement joins TRBV11-2 to TRBJ1-2; no definite D call. V was pared by 1 base and J by 5 bases, with 14 bases between. The CDR3 is made up of 15 amino acids. Germline values: CDR1 SGHAT, CDR2 FQNNGV. The CDR3 is CASSLGSGGSYGYTF. Written as DNA, the CDR3 is TGTGCCAGCAGCTTAGGCTCGGGAGGGAGTTATGGCTACACCTTC.

The chain uses TRBV3-1 (or the pseudogene TRBV3-2) and TRBJ1-3; the D is unclear. The germline V and J ends were trimmed by 0 bases and 0 bases, with 12 bases remaining between them. This CDR3 has 17 residues. CDR1 and CDR2 (germline): LGHDT, YNNKEL (reference sequence). The CDR3, as DNA: TGTGCCAGCAGCCAAGATTCTCAGTTGTTCTCTGGAAACACCATATATTTT. Protein product: CASSQDSQLFSGNTIYF.

The chain links TRBV5-4 to TRBJ2-3, with TRBD1 as a possible D gene (5 bases). Germline CDR1 reads SGHNT; CDR2 reads YYREEE (reference sequence). Trimming pared 0 bases from V and 3 bases from J, leaving 11 bases between. The length of the CDR3 is 15 residues. CDR3 sequence reads: CASSLAPGNTDTQYF. The CDR3 DNA sequence: TGTGCCAGCAGCTTGGCGCCAGGGAATACAGATACGCAGTATTTT.

V is TRBV30 and J is TRBJ1-5; tentatively, D is TRBD1 (5 bases). V was shortened by 3 bases and J by 2 bases, with 8 bases between the two germline ends. CDR3 size: 13 residues. Germline V gene data show CDR1 as GTSNPN and CDR2 as SVGIG (reference sequence). The CDR3 nucleotides are TGTGCCTGGAGCATCAGGGGCAATCAGCCCCAGCATTTT. It encodes CAWSIRGNQPQHF.

This rearrangement joins TRBV10-1 to TRBJ1-1; 7 nucleotides match TRBD1. The CDR3 has 16 amino acids. The junction had 10 bases not matched to a gene; V was cut back by 2 bases and J by 4 bases. Germline CDR1 and CDR2: WNHNN and SYGVQD (reference sequence). CDR3 loop: CASSERQGIEGTEAFF. CDR3 in DNA: TGCGCCAGCAGTGAGCGACAGGGAATTGAGGGCACTGAAGCTTTCTTT.

The chain combines TRBV18 with TRBJ1-1; D is possibly TRBD1 (5 bases). There are 13 residues in the CDR3. Trimming left V 6 bases short and J 4 bases short, with 12 bases between. Germline CDR1 is KGHSH and CDR2 is LQKENI. CDR3 protein: CASSGREGTEAFF. The CDR3 coding sequence is TGTGCCAGCTCCGGCAGGGAGGGCACTGAAGCTTTCTTT.

This chain connects TRBV10-2 to TRBJ1-1; D gene ambiguous. The CDR3 contains 14 residues. Trimming removed 4 bases at V and 0 bases at J, with 9 bases between. Germline V lookup: CDR1 WSHSY, CDR2 SAAADI. CDR3 DNA sequence: TGCGCCAGCAGTGCGCGGAGACTGAACACTGAAGCTTTCTTT. It specifies CASSARRLNTEAFF.

The rearrangement joins TRBV2 to TRBJ1-2; D perhaps matches TRBD1 (5 bases). V dropped 7 bases and J dropped 8 bases, with 20 bases sitting between them. This CDR3 has 14 amino acids. The germline gives CDR1 SNHLY, CDR2 FYNNEI. CDR3 residues: CASMVAQGPTGYTF. In nucleotides, the CDR3 is TGTGCCAGCATGGTGGCGCAGGGCCCGACCGGCTACACCTTC.

This clone has just a few counts. The rearrangement links TRBV5-5 to TRBJ1-5; maybe TRBD1 (6 bases). In germline, CDR1 is SGHKS, CDR2 YYEKEE (reference sequence). The CDR3 loop spans 16 amino acids. Trimming removed 2 bases at V and 6 bases at J, with 18 bases between. Here the CDR3 reads CASSFTPGQGSQPQHF. DNA for the CDR3: TGTGCCAGCAGCTTTACCCCGGGGCAGGGGAGTCAGCCCCAGCATTTT.

This rearrangement joins TRBV25-1 to TRBJ2-7; perhaps TRBD1 as D (6 bases). Trimming stripped 2 bases from V and 7 bases from J, with 12 bases between. Looked up from germline, CDR1 is MGHDK and CDR2 is SYGVNS. The CDR3 is 13 residues long. In nucleotides, the CDR3 is TGTGCCAGCAGTGAAGGGGACATGAGGGAGCAGTACGTC. It specifies CASSEGDMREQYV.

The chain uses TRBV27 and TRBJ2-3, with TRBD1 matching over 8 bases. This CDR3 has 14 amino acids. V was clipped by 0 bases and J by 8 bases; unmatched bases: 4. Germline loops: CDR1 MNHEY, CDR2 SMNVEV (reference sequence). CDR3 region: CASSLSDRVPTQYF. For the CDR3, the DNA is TGTGCCAGCAGTTTATCGGACAGGGTCCCTACGCAGTATTTT.